The present T cell receptor beta chain was sequenced within a study of glioma-infiltrating T cells. Whole-study results and caveats: Above-expected tissue-blood divergence occurred in all gliomas, most in low-grade ones.

Amplification of TCR alpha and beta CDR3 regions from RNA used iRepertoire nested multiplex PCR. TCRdb analysed the multiplex PCR reads with MiXCR anew, one entry per CDR3 protein. The table shows more than 85,000 distinct CDR3 sequences, with under 30% occurring only once. This clonotype was counted at least ten times. Antigen: not known. The V end lost 5 bases, the J end lost 2 bases, and 16 bases lay between the germline ends. The germline CDR1 and CDR2 sequences are MNHEY and SMNVEV (reference sequence). The CDR3 loop spans 17 amino acids. This receptor was identified in a human donor with low-grade glioma or glioblastoma, undergoing nonglioma brain surgery, or in good health (not recorded which). Sequencing was carried out using glioma tissue, nonneoplastic brain tissue, or PBMCs (not recorded which). This chain connects TRBV27 to TRBJ1-6; D gene ambiguous. This CDR3 reads CASSQGGTWTYNSPLHF. The CDR3 nucleotides read TGTGCCAGCAGTCAAGGCGGCACTTGGACCTATAATTCACCCCTCCACTTT.